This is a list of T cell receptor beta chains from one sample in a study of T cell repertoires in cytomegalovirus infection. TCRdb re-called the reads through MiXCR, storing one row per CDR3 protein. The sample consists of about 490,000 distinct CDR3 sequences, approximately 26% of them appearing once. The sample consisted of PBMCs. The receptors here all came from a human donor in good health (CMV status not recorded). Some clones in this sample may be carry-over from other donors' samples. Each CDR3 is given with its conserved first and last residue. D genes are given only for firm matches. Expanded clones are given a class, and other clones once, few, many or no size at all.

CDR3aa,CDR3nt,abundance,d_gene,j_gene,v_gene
CASSPAGHEKLFF,TGTGCCAGCAGCCCGGCGGGGCATGAAAAACTGTTTTTT,-,-,TRBJ1-4,TRBV28
CASSYGPGQLNAEAFF,TGTGCCAGCAGTTACGGGCCGGGACAGCTGAACGCTGAAGCTTTCTTT,-,TRBD1,TRBJ1-1,TRBV6-5
CASSRDRTEAFF,TGTGCCAGCAGCCGTGACCGCACTGAAGCTTTCTTT,-,-,TRBJ1-1,TRBV6-2/TRBV6-3
CASSQDLTISSAFF,TGTGCCAGCAGCCAAGATCTTACAATTTCATCAGCTTTCTTT,-,-,TRBJ1-1,TRBV4-1
CASTNPSREKLFF,TGTGCCAGCACCAACCCTTCCCGTGAAAAACTGTTTTTT,few,-,TRBJ1-4,TRBV6-1
CAISLAELDTQYF,TGTGCCATCAGTCTAGCGGAACTAGATACGCAGTATTTT,few,TRBD2,TRBJ2-3,TRBV10-3
CAIALSAGFQETQYF,TGTGCCATCGCTCTGTCCGCGGGATTCCAAGAGACCCAGTACTTC,few,-,TRBJ2-5,TRBV6-2/TRBV6-3
CASSQDGYEQYF,TGTGCCAGCAGCCAAGACGGCTACGAGCAGTACTTC,-,-,TRBJ2-7,TRBV4-2
CASSNGGAKGTEAFF,TGTGCCAGCAGCAATGGAGGGGCGAAGGGTACTGAAGCTTTCTTT,many,-,TRBJ1-1,TRBV7-2
CASSHRMEEGQYF,TGCGCCAGCAGCCACCGAATGGAGGAGGGGCAGTATTTT,-,-,TRBJ2-3,TRBV4-1
CASSYSTQGTDTQYF,TGTGCCAGCAGTTACTCGACCCAGGGCACAGATACGCAGTATTTT,few,-,TRBJ2-3,TRBV6-5
CASSPSGTRGWGANVLTF,TGTGCCAGCAGTCCCTCCGGGACAAGGGGGTGGGGGGCCAACGTCCTGACTTTC,-,-,TRBJ2-6,TRBV28
CASSQEGGRMSHEQFF,TGTGCCAGCAGCCAAGAAGGCGGGAGGATGTCCCATGAGCAGTTCTTC,few,TRBD2,TRBJ2-1,TRBV4-2
CASSPTTGLGGPQHF,TGTGCCAGCAGCCCGACGACAGGGCTCGGGGGGCCCCAGCATTTT,-,TRBD1,TRBJ1-5,TRBV28
CASSPMDRKNTEAFF,TGTGCCAGCAGCCCCATGGACAGGAAGAACACTGAAGCTTTCTTT,many,TRBD1,TRBJ1-1,TRBV7-8
CASSTSTSKETQYF,TGTGCCAGTAGTACAAGCACGAGCAAAGAGACCCAGTACTTC,-,-,TRBJ2-5,TRBV19
CASSIDRVQAQHF,TGTGCCAGTAGTATCGACAGGGTGCAGGCCCAGCATTTT,-,TRBD1,TRBJ1-5,TRBV19
CAISKNFQDEQFF,TGTGCCATCAGCAAGAACTTCCAAGATGAGCAGTTCTTC,-,-,TRBJ2-1,TRBV10-3
CASSWGTGSEETQYF,TGTGCCAGCAGCTGGGGGACAGGGTCGGAAGAGACCCAGTACTTC,-,TRBD1,TRBJ2-5,TRBV11-3
CASSRWDRSNQPQHF,TGTGCCAGCAGTCGATGGGACCGAAGCAATCAGCCCCAGCATTTT,-,-,TRBJ1-5,TRBV6-2/TRBV6-3
CASSYSGRQETQYF,TGTGCCAGCAGCTACTCCGGACGGCAAGAGACCCAGTACTTC,many,-,TRBJ2-5,TRBV7-2
CSAREQGYTEAFF,TGCAGTGCTAGAGAACAGGGATACACTGAAGCTTTCTTT,-,-,TRBJ1-1,TRBV20-1
CASSSLLGSYNEQFF,TGTGCCAGCAGCTCGTTACTCGGTTCCTACAATGAGCAGTTCTTC,many,-,TRBJ2-1,TRBV7-6
CASSLAGLAGSVLFF,TGTGCCAGCAGCTTAGCGGGACTAGCGGGAAGTGTGCTGTTTTTT,few,TRBD2,TRBJ2-2,TRBV7-9
CASSPGTGMGNQPQHF,TGTGCCAGCAGCCCCGGGACAGGTATGGGCAATCAGCCCCAGCATTTT,-,TRBD1,TRBJ1-5,TRBV7-3
CASSFDSWGQPQHF,TGTGCCAGCAGTTTCGACAGTTGGGGTCAGCCCCAGCATTTT,-,-,TRBJ1-5,TRBV28
CASSVGAADTQYF,TGCGCCAGCAGCGTCGGGGCCGCAGATACGCAGTATTTT,few,-,TRBJ2-3,TRBV4-3